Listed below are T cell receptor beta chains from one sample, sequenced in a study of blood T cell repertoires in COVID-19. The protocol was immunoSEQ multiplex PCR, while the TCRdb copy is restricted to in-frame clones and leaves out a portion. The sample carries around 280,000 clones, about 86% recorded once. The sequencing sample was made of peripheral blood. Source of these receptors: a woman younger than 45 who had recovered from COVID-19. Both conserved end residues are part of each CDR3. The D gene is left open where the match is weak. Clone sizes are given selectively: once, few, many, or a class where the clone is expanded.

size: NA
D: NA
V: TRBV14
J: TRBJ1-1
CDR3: CASSQSRGGTEAFF
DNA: TGTGCCAGCAGCCAATCCAGGGGCGGGACTGAAGCTTTCTTT

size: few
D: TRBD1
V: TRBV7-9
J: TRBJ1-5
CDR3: CASSLGGQGRMQPQHF
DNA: TGTGCCAGCAGCTTAGGTGGACAGGGGCGGATGCAGCCCCAGCATTTT

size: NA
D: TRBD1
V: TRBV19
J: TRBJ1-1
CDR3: CASSIGQGNTEAFF
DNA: TGTGCCAGTAGTATAGGACAGGGTAACACTGAAGCTTTCTTT

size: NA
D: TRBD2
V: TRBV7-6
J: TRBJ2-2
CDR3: CASSLGGVGELFF
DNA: TGTGCCAGCAGCTTGGGAGGGGTTGGGGAGCTGTTTTTT

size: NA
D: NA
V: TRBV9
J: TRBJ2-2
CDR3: CASSVGGTAGELFF
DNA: TGTGCCAGCAGCGTAGGCGGGACGGCCGGGGAGCTGTTTTTT

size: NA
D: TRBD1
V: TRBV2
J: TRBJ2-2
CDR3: CASRQGASTGELFF
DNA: TGTGCCAGCAGACAGGGGGCCTCGACCGGGGAGCTGTTTTTT

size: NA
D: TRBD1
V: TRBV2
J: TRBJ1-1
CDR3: CASRSDRAGAEAFF
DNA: TGTGCCAGCAGGTCCGACAGGGCCGGCGCTGAAGCTTTCTTT

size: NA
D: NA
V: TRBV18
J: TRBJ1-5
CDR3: CASSPALTRGNQPQHF
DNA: TGTGCCAGCTCACCAGCCCTCACGAGGGGCAATCAGCCCCAGCATTTT

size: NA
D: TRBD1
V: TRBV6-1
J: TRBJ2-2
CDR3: CASSELQGQAANTGELFF
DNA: TGTGCCAGCAGTGAACTCCAGGGACAGGCGGCGAACACCGGGGAGCTGTTTTTT

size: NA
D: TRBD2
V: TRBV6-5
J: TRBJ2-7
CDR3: CASLAGDLYEQYF
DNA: TGTGCCAGTCTAGCGGGGGACCTTTACGAGCAGTACTTC

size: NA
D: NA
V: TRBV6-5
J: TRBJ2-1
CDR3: CASANIAEDNEQFF
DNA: TGTGCCAGCGCAAATATAGCGGAGGACAATGAGCAGTTCTTC

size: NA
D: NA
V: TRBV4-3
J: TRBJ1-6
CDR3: CASSQDRDFISPLHF
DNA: TGCGCCAGCAGCCAAGACAGGGACTTTATTTCACCCCTCCACTTT

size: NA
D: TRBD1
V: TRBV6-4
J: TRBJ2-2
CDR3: CASSVGTGGAGELFF
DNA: TGTGCCAGCAGCGTCGGGACAGGGGGTGCCGGGGAGCTGTTTTTT

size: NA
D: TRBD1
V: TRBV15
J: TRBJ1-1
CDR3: CATSRDQGQPNTEAFF
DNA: TGTGCCACCAGCAGAGATCAGGGACAGCCCAACACTGAAGCTTTCTTT

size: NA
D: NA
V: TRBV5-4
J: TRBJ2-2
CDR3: CASKRSPTENTGELFF
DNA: TGTGCCAGCAAGAGGTCCCCGACAGAGAACACCGGGGAGCTGTTTTTT

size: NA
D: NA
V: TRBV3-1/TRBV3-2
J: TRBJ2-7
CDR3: CASSQGAGAPYEQYF
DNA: TGTGCCAGCAGCCAAGGGGCTGGGGCCCCCTACGAGCAGTACTTC

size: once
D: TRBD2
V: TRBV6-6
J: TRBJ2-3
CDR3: CASSYGAGGGADTQYF
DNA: TGTGCCAGCAGTTACGGCGCGGGGGGTGGCGCAGATACGCAGTATTTT

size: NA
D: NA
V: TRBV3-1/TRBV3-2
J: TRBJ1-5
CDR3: CASSQGTPNQPQHF
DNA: TGTGCCAGCAGCCAAGGGACACCAAATCAGCCCCAGCATTTT

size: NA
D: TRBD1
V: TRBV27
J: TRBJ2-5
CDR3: CASSGRDSNLETQYF
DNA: TGTGCCAGCAGTGGACGGGACAGCAACTTAGAGACCCAGTACTTC

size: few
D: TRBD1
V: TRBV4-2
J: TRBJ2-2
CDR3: CASSQAGTENTGELFF
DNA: TGTGCCAGCAGCCAGGCCGGGACAGAGAACACCGGGGAGCTGTTTTTT

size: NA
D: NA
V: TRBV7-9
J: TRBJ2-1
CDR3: CASSPRGAPYNEQFF
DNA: TGTGCCAGCAGCCCCAGGGGGGCCCCCTACAATGAGCAGTTCTTC

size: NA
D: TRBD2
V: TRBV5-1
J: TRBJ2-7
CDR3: CASSRTSDSYEQYF
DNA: TGCGCCAGCAGCCGAACTAGCGACTCCTACGAGCAGTACTTC

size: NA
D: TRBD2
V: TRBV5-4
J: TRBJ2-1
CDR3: CASSPRLAGTYNEQFF
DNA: TGTGCCAGCAGCCCCCGACTAGCGGGAACCTACAATGAGCAGTTCTTC

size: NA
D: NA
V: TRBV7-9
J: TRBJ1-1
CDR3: CASSRSGETEAFF
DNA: TGTGCCAGCAGCCGATCGGGGGAGACTGAAGCTTTCTTT